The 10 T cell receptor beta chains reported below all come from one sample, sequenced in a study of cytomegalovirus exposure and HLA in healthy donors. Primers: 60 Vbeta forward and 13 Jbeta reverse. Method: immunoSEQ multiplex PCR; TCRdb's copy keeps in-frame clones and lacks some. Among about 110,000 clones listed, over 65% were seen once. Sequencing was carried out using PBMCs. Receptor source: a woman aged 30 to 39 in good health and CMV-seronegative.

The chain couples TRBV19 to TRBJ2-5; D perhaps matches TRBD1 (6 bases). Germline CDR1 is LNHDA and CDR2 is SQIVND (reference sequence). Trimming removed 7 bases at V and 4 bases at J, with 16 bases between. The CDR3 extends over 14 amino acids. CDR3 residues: CASTPRGRGETQYF. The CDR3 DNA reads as TGTGCCAGTACACCCAGGGGCAGGGGAGAGACCCAGTACTTC.

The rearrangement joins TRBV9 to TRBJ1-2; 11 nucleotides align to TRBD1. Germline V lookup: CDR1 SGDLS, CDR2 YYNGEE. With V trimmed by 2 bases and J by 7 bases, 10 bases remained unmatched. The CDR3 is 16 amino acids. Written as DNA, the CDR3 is TGTGCCAGCAGCGTCACCCACGGACAGGGGGCGGGTGGCTACACCTTC. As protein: CASSVTHGQGAGGYTF.

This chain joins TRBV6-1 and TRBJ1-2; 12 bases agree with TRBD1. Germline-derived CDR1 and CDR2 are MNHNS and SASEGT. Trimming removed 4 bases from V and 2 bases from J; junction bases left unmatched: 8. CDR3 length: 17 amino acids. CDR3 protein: CASSAGTGGVNNYGYTF. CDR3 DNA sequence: TGTGCCAGCAGTGCCGGGACAGGGGGCGTTAACAACTATGGCTACACCTTC.

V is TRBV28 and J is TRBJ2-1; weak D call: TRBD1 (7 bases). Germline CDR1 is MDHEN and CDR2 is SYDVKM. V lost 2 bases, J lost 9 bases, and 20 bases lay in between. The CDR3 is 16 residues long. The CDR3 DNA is TGTGCCAGCAGTTTAATTTCAGGGGGGCGGTTGGTTGAGCAGTTCTTC. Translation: CASSLISGGRLVEQFF.

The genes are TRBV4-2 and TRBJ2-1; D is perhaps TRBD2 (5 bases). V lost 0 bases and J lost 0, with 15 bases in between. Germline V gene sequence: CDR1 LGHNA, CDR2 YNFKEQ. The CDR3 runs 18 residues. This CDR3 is CASSQEMASTYSYNEQFF. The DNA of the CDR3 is TGTGCCAGCAGCCAAGAGATGGCTAGCACCTACTCCTACAATGAGCAGTTCTTC.

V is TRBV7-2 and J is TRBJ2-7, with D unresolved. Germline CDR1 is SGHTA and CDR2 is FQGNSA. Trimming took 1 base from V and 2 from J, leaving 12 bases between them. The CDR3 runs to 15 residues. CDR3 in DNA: TGTGCCAGCAGCTTAGATGCGGCCAGAGCCTACGAGCAGTACTTC. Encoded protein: CASSLDAARAYEQYF.

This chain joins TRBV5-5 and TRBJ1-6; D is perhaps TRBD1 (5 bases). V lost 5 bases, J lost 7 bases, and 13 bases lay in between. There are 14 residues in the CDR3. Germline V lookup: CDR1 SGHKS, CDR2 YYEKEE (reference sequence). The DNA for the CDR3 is TGTGCCAGCAGAACGACAGTGTTAAATTCACCCCTCCACTTT. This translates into CASRTTVLNSPLHF.

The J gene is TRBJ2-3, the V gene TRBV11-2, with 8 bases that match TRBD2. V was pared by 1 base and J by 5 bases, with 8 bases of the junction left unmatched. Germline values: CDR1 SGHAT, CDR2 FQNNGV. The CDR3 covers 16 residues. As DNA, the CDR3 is TGTGCCAGCAGCTTAGCGGGGGGGCATCGGGGAGATACGCAGTATTTT. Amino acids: CASSLAGGHRGDTQYF.

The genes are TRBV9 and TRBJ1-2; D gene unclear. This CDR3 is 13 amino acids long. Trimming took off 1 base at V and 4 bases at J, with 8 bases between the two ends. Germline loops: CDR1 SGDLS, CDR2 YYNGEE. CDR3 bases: TGTGCCAGCAGCGTACGGGTGGGCTATGGCTACACCTTC. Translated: CASSVRVGYGYTF.

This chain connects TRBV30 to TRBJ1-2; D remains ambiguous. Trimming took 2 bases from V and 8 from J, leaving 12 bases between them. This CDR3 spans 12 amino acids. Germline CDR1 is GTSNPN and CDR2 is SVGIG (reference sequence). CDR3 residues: CAWSSAGGGYTF. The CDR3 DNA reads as TGTGCCTGGAGTTCCGCGGGCGGGGGCTACACCTTC.